The next 27 T cell receptor beta chains were all read from a single sample in a study of T cells after yellow fever vaccination. MiXCR was run by TCRdb on the 5' RACE reads, yielding one entry per CDR3 protein. The repertoire consists of roughly 160,000 distinct CDR3 sequences, with around 9% occurring once and the leading ten covering 35% to 40%. The sequencing used CD8+ T cells sorted from PBMCs, collected 45 days after the yellow fever booster vaccination. The origin of the receptors is a man between 18 and 35 years old who received the YFV17D yellow fever vaccine.

This chain joins TRBV7-9 and TRBJ2-7; TRBD1 matches 9 bases. The CDR3 runs to 14 residues. Germline V gene data show CDR1 as SEHNR and CDR2 as FQNEAQ (reference sequence). The junction had 6 bases not matched to a gene; V was cut back by 7 bases and J by 2 bases. In DNA form, the CDR3 reads TGTGCCAGCAACCCGGGACAGGGACCCTACGAGCAGTACTTC. Its protein product is CASNPGQGPYEQYF.

This clonotype was counted only a few times. The CDR3 DNA sequence: TGTGCCAGCAGTTACTCACTATCCTCGGGGTACTACGAGCAGTACTTC. It encodes CASSYSLSSGYYEQYF. The chain joins TRBV6-5 to TRBJ2-7, with a tentative D call TRBD2 (5 bases). CDR3 size: 16 residues. Trimming cost V 0 bases and J 3 bases, with 15 bases left between them. Germline V gene sequence: CDR1 MNHEY, CDR2 SVGAGI.

The chain employs TRBV6-4 and TRBJ2-1, with 11 bases matching TRBD1. The V and J ends lost 7 bases and 9 bases, in that order; junction bases with no gene match: 11. Germline lookup yields CDR1 MRHNA and CDR2 SNTAGT. This CDR3 spans 15 amino acids. The CDR3 bases are TGTGCCAGCACCAGAAATGGACAGGGGGCCGGTGAGCAGTTCTTC. This gives the protein CASTRNGQGAGEQFF.

This clonotype has a handful of counts. The chain combines TRBV6-2 or TRBV6-3 with TRBJ1-2; D uncertain. V lost 1 base to trimming and J lost 8 bases, with 8 bases between them. Germline V gene sequence: CDR1 MNHEY, CDR2 SVGEGT. The CDR3 is 12 residues long. CDR3 DNA sequence: TGTGCCAGCAGTTACTATGGAAGCGGCTACACCTTC. This encodes CASSYYGSGYTF.

This chain connects TRBV7-8 to TRBJ2-1; 10 bases align to TRBD2. The ends lost 4 bases at V and 7 bases at J; junction bases unmatched: 4. Germline V gene lookup returns CDR1 SGHVS and CDR2 FQNEAQ. The CDR3 has 14 amino acids. In nucleotides, the CDR3 is TGTGCCAGCAGCTCTAGCGGGGGAAGAAATGAGCAGTTCTTC. Translation gives CASSSSGGRNEQFF.

At least ten counts were recorded for this clonotype. The genes are TRBV19 and TRBJ2-7; a weak D match, TRBD1 (5 bases). V lost 1 base and J 5 bases, leaving 6 bases between the germline ends. Per germline, CDR1 LNHDA and CDR2 SQIVND (reference sequence). The CDR3 is made up of 12 amino acids. The CDR3 region has the DNA TGTGCCAGTAGTATAGGGGGCCACGAGCAGTACTTC. It specifies CASSIGGHEQYF.

The V call is TRBV12-5, the J call TRBJ2-4; D may be TRBD1 or TRBD2 (5 bases each). CDR1 and CDR2 from the germline V gene are LGHNT and FRNRAP. V was trimmed by 11 bases and J by 0 bases, leaving 35 bases between them. The CDR3 totals 21 residues. CDR3 sequence reads: CAGWDRLDGEGPGLAKNIQYF. CDR3 DNA sequence: TGTGCTGGATGGGACCGCCTGGACGGTGAAGGCCCTGGACTAGCCAAAAACATTCAGTACTTC.

This clonotype was detected only a few times. This chain uses TRBV11-2 with TRBJ2-3; the D call may be TRBD1 or TRBD2 (5 bases each). CDR1 is SGHAT, CDR2 FQNNGV, per germline. Trimming cost V 5 bases and J 4 bases, with 13 bases left between them. The CDR3 contains 14 residues. CDR3 in DNA: TGTGCCAGCAGCCGGGACGGAGTCCCAGATACGCAGTATTTT. This sequence encodes CASSRDGVPDTQYF.

This clonotype occurred a few times. The chain recombines TRBV4-1 with TRBJ2-2, with D unresolved. This CDR3 region has 13 residues. V was trimmed by 0 bases and J by 9 bases, leaving 8 bases between them. Germline lookup yields CDR1 MGHRA and CDR2 YSYEKL. The CDR3 sequence: CASSQESAWELFF. The CDR3 DNA is TGCGCCAGCAGCCAAGAGTCGGCGTGGGAGCTGTTTTTT.

CDR3 amino acids: CASSLSGTGDSYEQYF. The CDR3 DNA follows: TGTGCCAGCAGCTTATCCGGGACAGGAGACTCCTACGAGCAGTACTTC. The chain joins TRBV7-6 to TRBJ2-7; 8 nucleotides line up with TRBD1. The CDR3 is 16 amino acids. Germline loops: CDR1 SGHVS, CDR2 FNYEAQ. The ends lost 2 bases at V and 0 bases at J; junction bases unmatched: 6.

This clonotype has just a few counts. The chain joins TRBV7-9 to TRBJ2-4, with unresolved D. CDR3 length: 11 amino acids. In germline, CDR1 is SEHNR, CDR2 FQNEAQ (reference sequence). V was shortened by 5 bases and J by 12 bases, with 11 bases between the two germline ends. Here the CDR3 DNA reads TGTGCCAGCAGCCGGATCCGGTCTCAGTACTTC. Translation: CASSRIRSQYF.

DNA of the CDR3: TGTGCCAGCAGCTTAGGGGAGGGAGAGACCCAGTACTTC. Its translation: CASSLGEGETQYF. This chain links TRBV7-9 with TRBJ2-5; 7 bases map to TRBD2. With V trimmed by 1 base and J by 4 bases, 0 bases remained unmatched. The CDR3 contains 13 residues. Germline lookup yields CDR1 SEHNR and CDR2 FQNEAQ (reference sequence).

This clonotype was detected a few times. V is TRBV4-1 and J is TRBJ2-7; D is ambiguous. V lost 1 base to trimming and J lost 2 bases, with 12 bases between them. Germline V gene data show CDR1 as MGHRA and CDR2 as YSYEKL. CDR3 length: 15 amino acids. The CDR3 region is CASSQGSLPTYEQYF. Written as DNA, the CDR3 is TGCGCCAGCAGCCAAGGGAGCCTGCCTACCTACGAGCAGTACTTC.

The chain couples TRBV6-5 to TRBJ2-7; TRBD1 might be the D (5 bases). Germline assignment: CDR1 MNHEY and CDR2 SVGAGI. V lost 5 bases to trimming and J lost 6 bases, with 11 bases between them. CDR3 length equals 12 residues. The CDR3 coding sequence is TGTGCCAGCAGTGTAGGGGTTGGCGAGCAGTACTTC. Translation gives CASSVGVGEQYF.

The chain recombines TRBV9 with TRBJ2-4; 12 nucleotides align to TRBD1. Germline V lookup: CDR1 SGDLS, CDR2 YYNGEE. The CDR3 has 17 amino acids. After removal of 3 bases from V and 2 bases from J, the junction contained 6 bases not matched to a gene. CDR3 amino acids: CASSGGTGGTTKNIQYF. The CDR3 nucleotides read TGTGCCAGCAGCGGGGGGACAGGGGGCACGACCAAAAACATTCAGTACTTC.

The chain joins TRBV27 to TRBJ1-6, with D unclear. V was pared by 5 bases and J by 8 bases, with 10 bases between. Germline V lookup: CDR1 MNHEY, CDR2 SMNVEV (reference sequence). The CDR3 is 13 amino acids. The CDR3 bases are TGTGCCAGCAGTCTTGACGGGTATTCACCCCTCCACTTT. This codes for CASSLDGYSPLHF.

The table lists this clonotype with a few counts. The rearrangement links TRBV19 to TRBJ1-2, with D uncertain. V dropped 8 bases and J dropped 2 bases, with 18 bases sitting between them. The length of the CDR3 is 15 residues. Germline V gene sequence: CDR1 LNHDA, CDR2 SQIVND (reference sequence). The DNA of the CDR3 is TGTGCCAGTCATGGGCGTGAGAAACCCAACTATGGCTACACCTTC. It codes for CASHGREKPNYGYTF.

This clonotype was picked up a small number of times. V and J are TRBV4-1 and TRBJ2-5; tentative D call: TRBD2 (6 bases). CDR1 and CDR2 (germline): MGHRA, YSYEKL. The CDR3 sequence is 14 residues long. V dropped 3 bases and J dropped 2 bases, with 10 bases sitting between them. The CDR3 DNA follows: TGCGCCAGCAGCCATCTCGGGGGACAAGAGACCCAGTACTTC. Translating it yields CASSHLGGQETQYF.

The sample holds a few counts of this clonotype. V gene TRBV5-1 combines with J gene TRBJ2-2, with 8 bases that match TRBD2. The CDR3 consists of 16 residues. Per the germline V gene, CDR1 is SGHRS and CDR2 is YFSETQ. The J segment lost 3 bases and the V segment lost 2 bases, leaving 6 bases of the junction unmatched. CDR3 residues: CASSFSAGEYTGELFF. Here the CDR3 DNA reads TGCGCCAGCAGCTTCTCAGCGGGGGAGTACACCGGGGAGCTGTTTTTT.

This clonotype occurred a few times. CDR3 sequence: CASSQDFWDLGYGYTF. In nucleotides, the CDR3 is TGTGCCAGCAGCCAAGATTTTTGGGACCTGGGCTATGGCTACACCTTC. This chain joins TRBV4-2 and TRBJ1-2; the D gene is possibly TRBD1 (5 bases). The V gene lost 0 bases and the J gene lost 4 bases, with 15 bases spanning the gap. This CDR3 is 16 amino acids long. Germline-derived CDR1 and CDR2 are LGHNA and YNFKEQ.

The gene calls are TRBV6-5 and TRBJ1-2, with D maybe TRBD1 (6 bases). The germline CDR1 and CDR2 sequences are MNHEY and SVGAGI. Trimming left V 4 bases short and J 5 bases short, with 20 bases between. The CDR3 consists of 16 residues. CDR3: CASSSATTGQPYGYTF. The CDR3 DNA is TGTGCCAGCAGTTCTGCCACCACCGGACAGCCTTATGGCTACACCTTC.

The sample holds a few counts of this clonotype. J is TRBJ1-2 and V is TRBV3-1; no firm D call. The germline V and J ends were trimmed by 0 bases and 6 bases, with 5 bases remaining between them. Germline V gives CDR1 LGHDT, CDR2 YNNKEL (reference sequence). The CDR3 loop spans 12 amino acids. CDR3 nucleotides: TGTGCCAGCAGCCAAGATGGTCATGGCTACACCTTC. Amino acids: CASSQDGHGYTF.

This rearrangement joins TRBV21-1 to TRBJ2-7; the table's D call TRBD1 went unverified against the DNA. TRBV21-1 is termed a pseudogene. The CDR3 runs to 15 residues. CDR3 sequence reads: CASSSDQGVPSEQYV. The CDR3 DNA is TGTGCCAGCAGCTCAGACCAGGGGGTCCCGAGCGAGCAGTACGTC.

This clonotype was observed a few times. This chain connects TRBV7-6 to TRBJ2-5, with 9 bases that match TRBD2. The germline V gene encodes CDR1 SGHVS and CDR2 FNYEAQ. The V gene end was trimmed by 5 bases and the J gene end by 5 bases; junction bases not matched to a gene: 15. The CDR3 length is 17 residues. The DNA for the CDR3 is TGTGCCAGCAGCGTCCTACTAGCGGGTTCAGTGGTGGAGACCCAGTACTTC. Protein product: CASSVLLAGSVVETQYF.

The chain uses TRBV6-2 or TRBV6-3 and TRBJ2-1; TRBD1 is a possible D gene (6 bases). Germline V gene sequence: CDR1 MNHEY, CDR2 SVGEGT. The V end lost 8 bases, the J end lost 4 bases, and 12 bases lay between the germline ends. The CDR3 is made up of 13 amino acids. CDR3 coding DNA: TGTGCCAGCGCGCGGACAGTTTACAATGAGCAGTTCTTC. Translated: CASARTVYNEQFF.

The chain employs TRBV4-1 and TRBJ1-2; 8 positions agree with TRBD1. The ends lost 0 bases at V and 0 bases at J; junction bases unmatched: 12. CDR3 size: 19 residues. Germline loops: CDR1 MGHRA, CDR2 YSYEKL. The CDR3 sequence: CASSQETGQGATPNYGYTF. Written as DNA, the CDR3 is TGCGCCAGCAGCCAAGAGACCGGACAGGGCGCGACCCCTAACTATGGCTACACCTTC.

The chain employs TRBV29-1 and TRBJ1-2; no definite D call. CDR3 length: 11 amino acids. CDR1 and CDR2 (germline): SQVTM, ANQGSEA. V was shortened by 4 bases and J by 6 bases, with 9 bases between the two germline ends. CDR3 residues: CSVVRGNGYTF. For the CDR3, the DNA is TGCAGCGTTGTTCGAGGGAATGGCTACACCTTC.